Listed here is a single T cell receptor (beta chain). This specimen comes from a study of blood T cell repertoires in COVID-19. Turning to the study itself: Nucleic acid was either cDNA or gDNA, and it came from T cells, B-cell-depleted T cells, or PBMCs.

Researchers sorted participants into cohorts using their self-reported clinical history. Germline-derived CDR1 and CDR2 are SGHDN and FVKESK. This CDR3 is built from 13 residues. V lost 6 bases to trimming and J lost 6 bases; unmatched junction nucleotides: 8. Original handling: Reference gene primer amplification gave nucleated cell count estimates. Sequenced by immunoSEQ multiplex PCR; TCRdb stores in-frame clones only, minus some. The DNA gave D and trimming, while V, J and clone size come from that table. The sample lists more than 200,000 clones; 80% to 90% were seen once. The V and J genes are TRBV14 and TRBJ2-7, with 7 bases that match TRBD1. The receptor was isolated from a man aged 25 to 45 in a cohort exposed to, infected with or recovered from COVID-19 (not recorded which). Sequenced input: PBMCs or T cells enriched from blood (not recorded which). CDR3 coding DNA: TGTGCCAGCAGTGTCGGGACAGCCACCGAGCAGTACTTC. Translation: CASSVGTATEQYF. Complete variable domain (other parts from reference TRBV14 and TRBJ2-7): EAGVTQFPSHSVIEKGQTVTLRCDPISGHDNLYWYRRVMGKEIKFLLHFVKESKQDESGMPNNRFLAERTGGTYSTLKVQPAELEDSGVYFCASSVGTATEQYFGPGTRLTVT.